The sequence of this TCR beta chain was determined in a study of OX40 agonist ivuxolimab in advanced cancers. TCRdb keeps only in-frame clones here, not all; method: immunoSEQ multiplex PCR. Of 65,000 to 80,000 clones in the sample, roughly nine tenths are singletons; the top ten hold 13%. Per germline, CDR1 SNHLY and CDR2 FYNNEI. CDR3 length equals 13 residues. After removal of 6 bases from V and 5 bases from J, the junction contained 5 bases not matched to a gene. The genes are TRBV2 and TRBJ1-1; 8 nucleotides match TRBD1. The TCR sequence derives from an adult with an advanced solid tumor such as melanoma, head and neck, liver or kidney cancer. The sample consisted of CD4+ or CD8+ T cells sorted from blood, taken in a trial of the OX40 agonist ivuxolimab. The CDR3 sequence is CASRGTGGTEAFF. Written as DNA, the CDR3 is TGTGCCAGCAGGGGGACAGGAGGAACTGAAGCTTTCTTT.